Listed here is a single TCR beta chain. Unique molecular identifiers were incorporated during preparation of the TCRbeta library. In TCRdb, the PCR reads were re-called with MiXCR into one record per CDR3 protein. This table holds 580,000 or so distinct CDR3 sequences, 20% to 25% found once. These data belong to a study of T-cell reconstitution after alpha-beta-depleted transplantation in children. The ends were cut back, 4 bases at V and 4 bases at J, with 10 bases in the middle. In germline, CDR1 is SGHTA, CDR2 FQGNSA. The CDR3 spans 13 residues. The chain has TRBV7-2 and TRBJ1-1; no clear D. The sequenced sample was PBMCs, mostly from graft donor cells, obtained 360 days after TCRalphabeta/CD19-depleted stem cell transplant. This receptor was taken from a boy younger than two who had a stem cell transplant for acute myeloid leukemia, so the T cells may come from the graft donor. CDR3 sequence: CASSSTRLTEAFF. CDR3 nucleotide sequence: TGTGCCAGCAGCTCCACAAGACTCACTGAAGCTTTCTTT.